The 2 T cell receptor beta chains below come from one sample, sequenced in a study of long-term antiretroviral therapy in people with HIV. Version v3.0 of the immunoSEQ assay was performed at survey level. The table came from immunoSEQ multiplex PCR; TCRdb's copy has only in-frame clones and leaves some out. The table has about 33,000 clones, 90% to 97% seen once. The starting material was unsorted PBMCs, obtained roughly 6.4 years after starting antiretroviral therapy. These receptors all stem from a man younger than 45 with HIV.

The chain employs TRBV27 and TRBJ2-3; TRBD2 matches 8 bases. Losses at the gene ends were 0 bases for V and 0 bases for J; bases not matched to a gene: 2. There are 16 residues in the CDR3. Germline V gene data show CDR1 as MNHEY and CDR2 as SMNVEV (reference sequence). The CDR3 DNA reads TGTGCCAGCAGTTTATCTCTAGCGGGCAGCACAGATACGCAGTATTTT. Translated: CASSLSLAGSTDTQYF.

The gene calls are TRBV11-2 and TRBJ2-2; D might be TRBD2 (7 bases). CDR3 size: 16 residues. V lost 3 bases, J lost 5 bases, and 16 bases lay in between. CDR1 and CDR2 (germline): SGHAT, FQNNGV. The chain's CDR3 is CASSFRGGRGTGELFF. The CDR3 DNA follows: TGTGCCAGCAGCTTTAGGGGGGGTCGCGGTACCGGGGAGCTGTTTTTT.